What follows describes a single T cell receptor (beta chain). Method: immunoSEQ multiplex PCR; TCRdb's copy keeps in-frame clones and lacks some. This table holds about 160,000 clones, roughly 94% found once. This entry belongs to a study of control samples from healthy donors and cancer patients. Trimming cost V 3 bases and J 3 bases; bases outside gene matches: 6. The CDR3 runs to 16 residues. Germline CDR1 SGHAT, CDR2 FQNNGV. The V call is TRBV11-2, the J call TRBJ2-2, with TRBD1 matching 8 bases. This clonotype was obtained from a woman between 35 and 50 years old in good health. The sequenced sample consisted of blood. The CDR3 DNA reads as TGTGCCAGCAGCTTGGAGACAGGGGCGTACACCGGGGAGCTGTTTTTT. Translation gives CASSLETGAYTGELFF. The variable domain in full, completed from reference TRBV11-2 and TRBJ2-2, reads EAGVAQSPRYKIIEKRQSVAFWCNPISGHATLYWYQQILGQGPKLLIQFQNNGVVDDSQLPKDRFSAERLKGVDSTLKIQPAKLEDSAVYLCASSLETGAYTGELFFGEGSRLTVL.